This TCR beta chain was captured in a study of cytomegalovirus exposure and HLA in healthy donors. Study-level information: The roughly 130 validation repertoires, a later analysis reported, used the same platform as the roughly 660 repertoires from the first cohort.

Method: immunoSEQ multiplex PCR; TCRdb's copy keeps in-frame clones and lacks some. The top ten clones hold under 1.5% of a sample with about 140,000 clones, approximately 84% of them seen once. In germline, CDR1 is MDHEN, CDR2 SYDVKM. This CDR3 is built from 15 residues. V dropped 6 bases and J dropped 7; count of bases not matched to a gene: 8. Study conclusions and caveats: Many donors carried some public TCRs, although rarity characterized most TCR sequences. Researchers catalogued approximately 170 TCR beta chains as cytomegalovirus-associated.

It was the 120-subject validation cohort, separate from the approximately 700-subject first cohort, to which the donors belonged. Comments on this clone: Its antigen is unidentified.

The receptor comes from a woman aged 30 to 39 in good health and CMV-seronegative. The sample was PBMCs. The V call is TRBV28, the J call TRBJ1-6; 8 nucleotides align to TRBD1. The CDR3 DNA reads TGTGCCAGCAGATTCTCGGGACAGGTCAATTCACCCCTCCACTTT. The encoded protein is CASRFSGQVNSPLHF. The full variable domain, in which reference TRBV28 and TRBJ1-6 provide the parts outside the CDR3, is DVKVTQSSRYLVKRTGEKVFLECVQDMDHENMFWYRQDPGLGLRLIYFSYDVKMKEKGDIPEGYSVSREKKERFSLILESASTNQTSMYLCASRFSGQVNSPLHFGNGTRLTVT.